This TCR beta chain was observed in a study of T cells after yellow fever vaccination. Trimming took 3 bases from V and 3 from J, leaving 9 bases between them. The CDR3 loop spans 14 amino acids. From germline, CDR1 is SGHTA and CDR2 FQGNSA. The TCR cDNA carried a universal primer site and UMIs from 5'RACE template switching. Using its own MiXCR run on the 5' RACE reads, TCRdb lists one record per CDR3 protein. The sample contains approximately 250,000 distinct CDR3 sequences, around 4.9% of which appear only once. The chain has TRBV7-2 and TRBJ1-3; TRBD1 might be the D (5 bases). The TCR was taken from a man aged 18 to 29 who received the YFV17D yellow fever vaccine. The sequencing here drew on CD4+ T cells sorted from PBMCs, taken on the day of the yellow fever booster vaccination. Here the CDR3 reads CASSFGGFGNTIYF. CDR3 nucleotides: TGTGCCAGCAGCTTCGGGGGATTTGGAAACACCATATATTTT.